Following are 22 T cell receptor beta chains from one sample sequenced in a study of blood T cell repertoires in COVID-19. Method: immunoSEQ multiplex PCR; TCRdb's copy keeps in-frame clones and lacks some. The data contain around 86,000 clones, around nine tenths of them seen just once; the ten biggest clones take up 4.5% to 6%. The sequenced sample consisted of peripheral blood. Receptors were obtained from an elderly woman with acute or convalescent COVID-19.

The genes are TRBV5-4 and TRBJ2-1, with D tentatively TRBD2 (5 bases). Germline CDR1 SGHNT, CDR2 YYREEE (reference sequence). Trimming removed 4 bases at V and 0 bases at J, with 14 bases between. This CDR3 is 16 amino acids long. This chain's CDR3 is CASSRRVGSSYNEQFF. CDR3 sequence (DNA): TGTGCCAGCAGCCGAAGGGTGGGGAGCTCCTACAATGAGCAGTTCTTC.

To note about this clone: One end of the junction fails to match germline, which may point to a read error. V and J are TRBV25-1 and TRBJ1-2, with TRBD1 identical over 8 bases. The germline V gene has CDR1 MGHDK and CDR2 SYGVNS. The CDR3 sequence is 15 residues long. The CDR3 region is CASSDRGRFGYGYTF. CDR3 DNA sequence: TGTGCCAGTAGTGACAGGGGTAGGTTCGGCTATGGCTACACCTTC.

The chain carries TRBV19 and TRBJ2-1; TRBD2 matches at 7 bases. The germline gives CDR1 LNHDA, CDR2 SQIVND (reference sequence). The length of the CDR3 is 16 residues. Germline trimming cut 6 bases from V and 2 bases from J; bases unmatched to any gene: 10. In DNA, the CDR3 is TGTGCCAGTAGCCCCGCTTCCGGGACTACCTACAATGAGCAGTTCTTC. It codes for CASSPASGTTYNEQFF. The whole variable domain, remainder taken from reference TRBV19 and TRBJ2-1, is DGGITQSPKYLFRKEGQNVTLSCEQNLNHDAMYWYRQDPGQGLRLIYYSQIVNDFQKGDIAEGYSVSREKKESFPLTVTSAQKNPTAFYLCASSPASGTTYNEQFFGPGTRLTVL.

The chain employs TRBV10-3 and TRBJ1-2; no reliable D call. V lost 8 bases to trimming and J lost 0 bases, with 10 bases between them. Germline loops: CDR1 ENHRY, CDR2 SYGVKD. This CDR3 is 13 amino acids long. The CDR3 sequence: CAIAYVSNYGYTF. Written as DNA, the CDR3 is TGTGCCATCGCCTACGTTTCTAACTATGGCTACACCTTC.

The chain joins TRBV5-1 to TRBJ2-3; 7 bases are a match to TRBD2. This CDR3 comprises 16 residues. Germline V gives CDR1 SGHRS, CDR2 YFSETQ. V was clipped by 4 bases and J by 2 bases; unmatched bases: 10. CDR3 amino acids: CASSPDGTTPTDTQYF. The CDR3 DNA reads TGCGCCAGCAGCCCGGACGGGACTACTCCCACAGATACGCAGTATTTT.

This sequence joins TRBV7-3 and TRBJ2-3; 13 positions agree with TRBD2. Per germline, CDR1 SGHTA and CDR2 FQGTGA. The CDR3 covers 16 residues. J gave up 2 bases and V 5 bases, and 4 bases lay outside the gene matches. CDR3 in DNA: TGTGCCAGCAGCCCCGGGACTAGCGGGGCCACAGATACGCAGTATTTT. Protein sequence: CASSPGTSGATDTQYF. The entire variable domain, with the rest obtained from reference TRBV7-3 and TRBJ2-3, is as follows: GAGVSQTPSNKVTEKGKYVELRCDPISGHTALYWYRQSLGQGPEFLIYFQGTGAADDSGLPNDRFFAVRPEGSVSTLKIQRTERGDSAVYLCASSPGTSGATDTQYFGPGTRLTVL.

This sequence joins TRBV6-1 and TRBJ1-2; D gene uncertain. The germline gives CDR1 MNHNS, CDR2 SASEGT. The CDR3 covers 14 residues. V was trimmed by 3 bases and J by 2 bases, leaving 10 bases between them. CDR3 coding DNA: TGTGCCAGCAGTGAGGCCGGGGAAAACTATGGCTACACCTTC. Protein product: CASSEAGENYGYTF.

V gene TRBV3-1 (or the pseudogene TRBV3-2) combines with J gene TRBJ2-5, with 8 bases aligning to TRBD1. V lost 4 bases, J lost 3 bases, and 7 bases stayed unmatched. Germline V gives CDR1 LGHDT, CDR2 YNNKEL (reference sequence). This CDR3 is 15 amino acids long. The CDR3 nucleotides are TGTGCCAGCAGCCTCGACAGGGGTGGTAAAGAGACCCAGTACTTC. Translation gives CASSLDRGGKETQYF.

This clone was counted once. This rearrangement joins TRBV7-9 to TRBJ2-5; TRBD1 might be the D (6 bases). This CDR3 is built from 16 residues. The germline CDR1 and CDR2 sequences are SEHNR and FQNEAQ (reference sequence). V dropped 3 bases and J dropped 2 bases, with 16 bases sitting between them. The chain's CDR3 is CASSFKSGHLQETQYF. Here the CDR3 DNA reads TGTGCCAGCAGCTTTAAATCGGGACATCTTCAAGAGACCCAGTACTTC.

The chain uses TRBV5-1 and TRBJ2-2; TRBD2 aligns across 7 bases. The CDR3 spans 14 residues. The ends lost 4 bases at V and 6 bases at J; junction bases unmatched: 6. CDR1 and CDR2 from the germline V gene are SGHRS and YFSETQ. The CDR3 region is CASSLGRESGELFF. In DNA form, the CDR3 reads TGCGCCAGCAGCCTCGGGCGGGAGTCCGGGGAGCTGTTTTTT.

V usage is TRBV6-2 or TRBV6-3 and J usage is TRBJ1-5; D perhaps matches TRBD1 (6 bases). Germline CDR1 reads MNHEY; CDR2 reads SVGEGT. The ends were cut back, 6 bases at V and 5 bases at J, with 14 bases in the middle. The CDR3 runs 14 residues. Here the CDR3 reads CASSRGQLDQPQHF. CDR3 coding DNA: TGTGCCAGCAGCCGCGGACAGTTGGATCAGCCCCAGCATTTT.

The V and J genes are TRBV28 and TRBJ1-4; no clear D. Trimming took 8 bases from V and 3 from J, leaving 16 bases between them. Germline CDR1 and CDR2: MDHEN and SYDVKM. The CDR3 extends over 15 amino acids. The CDR3 is CASARLHSANEKLFF. The DNA for the CDR3 is TGTGCCAGCGCAAGACTGCATAGCGCTAATGAAAAACTGTTTTTT.

CDR3 in DNA: TGTGCCAGCAGCGCTATGCGGACAAACAATGAGCAGTTCTTC. Its translation is CASSAMRTNNEQFF. The rearrangement joins TRBV9 to TRBJ2-1, with D possibly TRBD1 on 5 matching bases. The CDR3 has 14 residues. CDR1 and CDR2 from the germline V gene are SGDLS and YYNGEE. The V and J ends lost 3 bases and 5 bases respectively, with 12 bases between them.

The J gene is TRBJ2-1, the V gene TRBV6-6, with 9 bases fitting TRBD2. Unmatched junction bases numbered 12, after V lost 5 bases and J lost 7 bases. There are 16 residues in the CDR3. The germline CDR1 and CDR2 sequences are MNHNY and SVGAGI (reference sequence). The CDR3: CASSPPTSGYRNEQFF. CDR3 DNA sequence: TGTGCCAGCAGTCCCCCGACTAGCGGATACCGGAATGAGCAGTTCTTC.

A single count supports this clone. The rearrangement joins TRBV18 to TRBJ2-3; 8 bases agree with TRBD1. From germline, CDR1 is KGHSH and CDR2 LQKENI. V lost 2 bases, J lost 2 bases, and 6 bases stayed unmatched. The CDR3 consists of 16 residues. The CDR3 DNA is TGTGCCAGCTCACCAAGTACAGGGGGTTCCACAGATACGCAGTATTTT. Residues: CASSPSTGGSTDTQYF.

The chain combines TRBV4-1 with TRBJ2-1; tentatively, D is TRBD1 (5 bases). The CDR3 runs to 17 residues. Germline V gene lookup returns CDR1 MGHRA and CDR2 YSYEKL. V lost 2 bases, J lost 4 bases, and 18 bases lay in between. The CDR3 loop reads CASSQPKGTGDYNEQFF. The CDR3 bases are TGCGCCAGCAGCCAACCCAAAGGAACAGGTGATTACAATGAGCAGTTCTTC.

The chain employs TRBV29-1 and TRBJ1-2; TRBD1 agrees at 8 bases. Germline assignment: CDR1 SQVTM and CDR2 ANQGSEA. This CDR3 spans 13 amino acids. V lost 3 bases and J lost 4; bases outside the gene matches: 4. DNA of the CDR3: TGCAGCGTTGAGAACGGGACAGGCTATGGCTACACCTTC. Translation: CSVENGTGYGYTF. The full variable domain, its missing parts supplied by reference TRBV29-1 and TRBJ1-2, is SAVISQKPSRDICQRGTSLTIQCQVDSQVTMMFWYRQQPGQSLTLIATANQGSEATYESGFVIDKFPISRPNLTFSTLTVSNMSPEDSSIYLCSVENGTGYGYTFGSGTRLTVV.

This chain joins TRBV18 and TRBJ1-5, with a possible D match to TRBD1 (5 bases). The CDR3 runs 15 residues. CDR1 KGHSH and CDR2 LQKENI come from the germline V gene. Deletions cut 2 bases from V and 4 bases from J, with 12 bases between. DNA for the CDR3: TGTGCCAGCTCACCAGCGGGGGGGGGTAATCAGCCCCAGCATTTT. Translating gives CASSPAGGGNQPQHF.

This sequence joins TRBV5-1 and TRBJ2-1, with TRBD2 identical over 10 bases. With 4 bases clipped from V and 6 bases from J, the junction kept 10 bases outside the gene matches. Germline V CDR1 and CDR2: SGHRS, YFSETQ. The CDR3 has 16 residues. The CDR3 nucleotides are TGCGCCAGCAGCCCGGGGAGCGGGGGGGCCATCAATGAGCAGTTCTTC. Translation: CASSPGSGGAINEQFF. Variable domain in full (rest from reference TRBV5-1 and TRBJ2-1): KAGVTQTPRYLIKTRGQQVTLSCSPISGHRSVSWYQQTPGQGLQFLFEYFSETQRNKGNFPGRFSGRQFSNSRSEMNVSTLELGDSALYLCASSPGSGGAINEQFFGPGTRLTVL.

The chain recombines TRBV15 with TRBJ2-3, with TRBD2 matching over 12 bases. Losses at the gene ends were 4 bases for V and 2 bases for J; bases not matched to a gene: 7. The germline V gene has CDR1 LNHNV and CDR2 YYDKDF (reference sequence). There are 17 residues in the CDR3. CDR3 region: CATSIQRLAGATDTQYF. The CDR3 region has the DNA TGTGCCACCAGCATCCAGCGACTAGCGGGGGCCACAGATACGCAGTATTTT.

This chain uses TRBV7-6 with TRBJ2-3; D gene ambiguous. Looked up from germline, CDR1 is SGHVS and CDR2 is FNYEAQ. V gave up 3 bases and J gave up 1 base, with 11 bases separating them. This CDR3 is built from 15 residues. CDR3 sequence reads: CASSFLPSGTDTQYF. As DNA, the CDR3 is TGTGCCAGCAGCTTTCTTCCCTCGGGCACAGATACGCAGTATTTT.

V usage is TRBV5-1 and J usage is TRBJ2-1, with TRBD2 matching over 13 bases. The germline V gene has CDR1 SGHRS and CDR2 YFSETQ. The CDR3 length is 14 residues. Trimming removed 7 bases from V and 8 bases from J; junction bases left unmatched: 6. The CDR3: CASFHGLAGDEQFF. DNA for the CDR3: TGCGCCAGCTTCCATGGACTAGCGGGGGATGAGCAGTTCTTC.